The next 9 T cell receptor beta chains were all read from a single sample in a study of metastatic and nonmetastatic thyroid tumors. Each patient came to thyroid surgery without any prior treatment (of any kind). MiXCR re-clonotyped the PCR reads for TCRdb. The sample holds about 49,000 clones; 4% are singletons and the top ten take over 9%. Sequenced material: blood. The receptors shown here come from a female donor with papillary thyroid cancer or a benign thyroid nodule (not recorded which). Some clones in this sample may be carry-over from other donors' samples.

This clone has more than one count but fewer than ten. V gene TRBV6-1 combines with J gene TRBJ2-3; TRBD2 aligns across 11 bases. V trimming: 7 bases; J trimming: 3 bases; junction bases outside the gene matches: 12. Germline V gene data show CDR1 as MNHNS and CDR2 as SASEGT. This CDR3 region has 17 residues. The CDR3 DNA sequence: TGTGCCAGCACTTCCCTAGCGGGAGGTGAGAGGACAGATACGCAGTATTTT. It codes for CASTSLAGGERTDTQYF.

At least ten counts were recorded for this clone. V and J are TRBV20-1 and TRBJ2-5, with D unresolved. CDR3 length: 14 amino acids. Germline V CDR1 and CDR2: DFQATT, SNEGSKA (reference sequence). Trimming removed 3 bases at V and 4 bases at J, with 15 bases between. The DNA for the CDR3 is TGCAGTGCTAGTGGTCAGCCCGGCCGAGAGACCCAGTACTTC. As protein: CSASGQPGRETQYF.

The chain recombines TRBV19 with TRBJ1-4; D call uncertain. This CDR3 is 15 amino acids long. From germline, CDR1 is LNHDA and CDR2 SQIVND (reference sequence). Trimming stripped 3 bases from V and 8 bases from J, with 16 bases between. CDR3 coding DNA: TGTGCCAGTAGTATTCACAGCAGTGTGCGCGAAAAACTGTTTTTT. The encoded protein is CASSIHSSVREKLFF.

The chain links TRBV12-3 or TRBV12-4 to TRBJ2-5; perhaps D is TRBD1 or TRBD2 (5 bases each). CDR3 length: 15 amino acids. Between the trimmed V and J ends, which lost 6 bases and 1 base, there was a span of 15 bases. The CDR3 sequence: CASSSRGTAQETQYF. The DNA of the CDR3 is TGTGCCAGCAGCAGCAGAGGGACGGCCCAAGAGACCCAGTACTTC.

The rearrangement links TRBV5-1 to TRBJ1-1; no reliable D call. Germline V gene data show CDR1 as SGHRS and CDR2 as YFSETQ. V was clipped by 0 bases and J by 2 bases, with 11 bases between them. The CDR3 runs to 15 residues. For the CDR3, the DNA is TGCGCCAGCAGCTTGGAGTGGAACTTAAACACTGAAGCTTTCTTT. This translates into CASSLEWNLNTEAFF.

Ten or more counts support this clone. The V call is TRBV20-1, the J call TRBJ2-1; D is unresolved. V shed 6 bases and J shed 9 bases, with 9 bases lying between them. Germline V gives CDR1 DFQATT, CDR2 SNEGSKA (reference sequence). CDR3 length: 10 amino acids. Here the CDR3 DNA reads TGCAGTGCCGTTTATGGTGAGCAGTTCTTC. The encoded protein is CSAVYGEQFF.

This clone showed up just a few times. The V and J genes are TRBV6-1 and TRBJ2-3; 7 bases are a match to TRBD2. The CDR3 sequence is 15 residues long. The J segment lost 1 base and the V segment lost 5 bases, leaving 6 bases of the junction unmatched. The germline V gene has CDR1 MNHNS and CDR2 SASEGT. The CDR3 loop is CASSRDAGGTDTQYF. Written as DNA, the CDR3 is TGTGCCAGCAGTAGGGACGCGGGGGGCACAGATACGCAGTATTTT.

Ten or more counts support this clone. This rearrangement joins TRBV3-1 to TRBJ1-2, with 8 bases that match TRBD1. CDR1 and CDR2 (germline): LGHDT, YNNKEL (reference sequence). With V trimmed by 1 base and J by 8 bases, 6 bases remained unmatched. This CDR3 has 14 amino acids. CDR3 coding DNA: TGTGCCAGCAGCCAAGGACAGGGGATCAGCGGCTACACCTTC. Its protein product is CASSQGQGISGYTF.

This clone was seen repeatedly, ten times or more. The chain couples TRBV30 to TRBJ2-7; possibly TRBD2 for D (5 bases). V shed 5 bases and J shed 3 bases, with 14 bases lying between them. The V gene's germline CDR1 is GTSNPN and CDR2 SVGIG (reference sequence). This CDR3 has 13 amino acids. The CDR3 spells CAWGGRWYYEQYF. For the CDR3, the DNA is TGTGCCTGGGGAGGCAGGTGGTACTACGAGCAGTACTTC.